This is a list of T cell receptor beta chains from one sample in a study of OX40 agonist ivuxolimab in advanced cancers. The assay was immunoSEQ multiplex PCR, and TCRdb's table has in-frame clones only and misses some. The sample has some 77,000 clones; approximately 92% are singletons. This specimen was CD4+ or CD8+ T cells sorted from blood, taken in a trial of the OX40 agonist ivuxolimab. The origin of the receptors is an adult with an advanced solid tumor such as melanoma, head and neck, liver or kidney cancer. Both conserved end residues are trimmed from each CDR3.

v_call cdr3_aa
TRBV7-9 ASSLPQGITDTQY
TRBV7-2 ASNLPRDSDTDTQY
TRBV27 ASSPRGASTDTQY
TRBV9 ASSVAGVPGNGQY
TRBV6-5 ASNPPGNEQF
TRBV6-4 ASSDGEDTQY
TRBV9 ASSPGTSIQPQH
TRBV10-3 AISEPQGTYGYT
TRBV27 ASSLASGGNNEQF
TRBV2 ASMETGGLTYEQY
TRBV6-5 ASSYTYITGELF
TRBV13 ASSLGQPDSV
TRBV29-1 SVVGLEYYEQY
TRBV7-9 ASRRQGVTEAF
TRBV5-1 ASSPGSGTEFTGELF
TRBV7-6 ASSAGGEGTEAF
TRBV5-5 ASSLEPRGVNEQF
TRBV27 ATSWGQGDIQY
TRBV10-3 AISESGGESPLH
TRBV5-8 ASSLKQAYEQY
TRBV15 ATSRVAEIAEAF
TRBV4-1 ASSHPPVAGDRLGTQY
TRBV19 ASSMWTGYLDEQF
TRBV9 ASSVMMGHAERGGSEAF
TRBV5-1 ASSGGPHEQY
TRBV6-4 ASARLAGGDTQY
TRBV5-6 ASSLGGSETQY
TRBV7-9 ASSSDTSASSYEQY
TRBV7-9 ASSFSTGPNEQF
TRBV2 ASSDTYEQY
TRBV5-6 ASSGGTGGTTLSNQPQH
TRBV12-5 ASGSAPGDTQY
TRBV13 ASRLQGAWEQY
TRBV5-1 ASSYSGNTIY
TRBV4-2 ASSRGTGASSTGELF
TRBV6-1 ASSEDGQLGTEAF
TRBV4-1 ASSQGLQGTGELF
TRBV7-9 ASPKAGGATDTQY
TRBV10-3 AISESAAGGNTIY
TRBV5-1 ASSRDRGTEAF
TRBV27 ASTTTSFHTQY
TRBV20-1 SAFGGYT
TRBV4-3 ASSQDRSIEQY
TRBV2 ATWTSGGIFSYNEQF